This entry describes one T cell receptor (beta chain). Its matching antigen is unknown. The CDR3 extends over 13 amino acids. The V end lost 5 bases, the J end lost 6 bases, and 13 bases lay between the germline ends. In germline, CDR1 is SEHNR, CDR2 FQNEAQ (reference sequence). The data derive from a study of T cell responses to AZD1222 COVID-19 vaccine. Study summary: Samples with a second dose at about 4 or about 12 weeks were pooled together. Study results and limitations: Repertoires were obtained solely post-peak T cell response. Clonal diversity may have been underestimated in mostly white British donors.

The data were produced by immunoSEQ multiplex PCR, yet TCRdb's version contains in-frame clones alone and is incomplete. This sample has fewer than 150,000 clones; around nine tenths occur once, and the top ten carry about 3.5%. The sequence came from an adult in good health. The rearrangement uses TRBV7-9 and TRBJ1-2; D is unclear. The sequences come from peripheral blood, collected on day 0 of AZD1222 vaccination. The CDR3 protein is CASSRDGINGYTF. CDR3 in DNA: TGTGCCAGCAGCCGAGACGGTATTAATGGCTACACCTTC.